These 8 T cell receptor beta chains came from one sample sequenced in a study of graft-versus-host responses after intestinal transplantation (dated by TCRdb to about 2021). Library generation was performed with the immunoSEQ multiplex PCR assay. The source is immuneACCESS, and TCRdb retained only in-frame sequences with V and J called. Part of the clones is not carried over; for the studies checked, unresolved V genes explain less than half of this, and the remainder is unexplained. For this sample there are approximately 130,000 clones; around 94% appear just once. Around 0.15% of the sample is held by the ten biggest clonotypes. The time point label of this sample denotes: cells obtained before transplantation from donor or recipient. These receptors have no identified antigens. Sequencing was performed on unstimulated CD4+ T cells sorted from spleen or lymph node cells, taken before intestinal transplant. The origin of the receptors is a human donor who received an intestinal transplant.

V and J are TRBV10-3 and TRBJ2-6, with TRBD2 matching over 9 bases. The CDR3 consists of 17 residues. The germline V gene encodes CDR1 ENHRY and CDR2 SYGVKD. The ends lost 0 bases at V and 0 bases at J; junction bases unmatched: 0. The CDR3 protein is CAISESSGGSGANVLTF. The CDR3 region has the DNA TGTGCCATCAGTGAGTCTAGCGGGGGCTCTGGGGCCAACGTCCTGACTTTC.

This clone has only a few counts. The gene calls are TRBV19 and TRBJ2-3; D unresolved. From germline, CDR1 is LNHDA and CDR2 SQIVND (reference sequence). The CDR3 consists of 12 residues. V was trimmed by 2 bases and J by 3 bases, leaving 3 bases between them. CDR3 sequence (DNA): TGTGCCAGTAGTATAACTACAGATACGCAGTATTTT. It translates to CASSITTDTQYF.

The chain combines TRBV18 with TRBJ2-7; TRBD1 agrees at 8 bases. The length of the CDR3 is 14 residues. V shed 3 bases and J 5 bases; nucleotides not matched to a gene: 6. The germline CDR1 and CDR2 sequences are KGHSH and LQKENI. CDR3 bases: TGTGCCAGCTCACCGCTGGACAGGGCTCACGAGCAGTACTTC. The encoded protein is CASSPLDRAHEQYF.

This CDR3 reads CASSLGQNRETQYF. For the CDR3, the DNA is TGTGCCAGCAGTTTAGGACAGAACAGAGAGACCCAGTACTTC. The gene calls are TRBV27 and TRBJ2-5, with TRBD1 as a possible D gene (6 bases). Germline-derived CDR1 and CDR2 are MNHEY and SMNVEV (reference sequence). The CDR3 covers 14 residues. V lost 2 bases, J lost 4 bases, and 11 bases lay in between.

The chain employs TRBV7-6 and TRBJ2-7, with 10 bases that match TRBD2. CDR1 is SGHVS and CDR2 is FNYEAQ in the germline V gene. This CDR3 has 15 amino acids. V dropped 5 bases and J dropped 3; count of bases not matched to a gene: 7. DNA of the CDR3: TGTGCCAGCAGCGTTAGCGGGGGGACCTTCTACGAGCAGTACTTC. Its translation: CASSVSGGTFYEQYF.

This chain joins TRBV21-1 and TRBJ1-4; TRBD1, as called in the table, went unchecked against the DNA. TRBV21-1 is annotated as a pseudogene. The CDR3 runs to 14 residues. CDR3 amino acids: CASSRQGPNEKLFF. The CDR3 DNA follows: TGTGCCAGCAGCCGACAGGGGCCCAATGAAAAACTGTTTTTT.

The gene calls are TRBV5-1 and TRBJ1-2; TRBD1 aligns across 8 bases. The trim removed 3 bases at V and 6 bases at J, leaving 4 bases unmatched. Germline V gene lookup returns CDR1 SGHRS and CDR2 YFSETQ. CDR3 length equals 13 residues. CDR3: CASSSQGEHGYTF. The DNA of the CDR3 is TGCGCCAGCAGCTCACAGGGGGAGCATGGCTACACCTTC.

In DNA, the CDR3 is TGCGCCAGCAGCGTAACTTCAGGGCCCACTAACTATGGCTACACCTTC. This gives the protein CASSVTSGPTNYGYTF. The V and J genes are TRBV5-1 and TRBJ1-2; weak D call: TRBD1 (5 bases). V gave up 4 bases and J gave up 0 bases, with 16 bases separating them. The CDR3 runs 16 residues. Germline CDR1 is SGHRS and CDR2 is YFSETQ.